These T cell receptor beta chains were read from a single sample in a study of OX40 agonist ivuxolimab in advanced cancers. Assay used: immunoSEQ multiplex PCR; TCRdb lists only in-frame clones, some missing. The data show roughly 60,000 clones, roughly 89% seen once. The sequencing here drew on CD4+ or CD8+ T cells sorted from blood, taken in a trial of the OX40 agonist ivuxolimab. The receptors here all came from an adult with an advanced solid tumor such as melanoma, head and neck, liver or kidney cancer. Both conserved end residues are part of each CDR3. The order of the fields is CDR3 length, J gene, clone size, V gene, D gene, CDR3 DNA, CDR3 protein. D genes are given only for firm matches. The size entry is marked missing in some rows and otherwise reads once, few, many or a size class.

cdr3_length: 12
j_call: TRBJ1-5
clone_size: -
v_call: TRBV6-6
d_call: -
cdr3_nt: TGTGCCAGCAGGGCAAGGGATCAGCCCCAGCATTTT
cdr3_aa: CASRARDQPQHF

cdr3_length: 15
j_call: TRBJ1-1
clone_size: -
v_call: TRBV6-5
d_call: TRBD1
cdr3_nt: TGTGCCAGCAGCCCCGGGACAGGAATGAACACTGAAGCTTTCTTT
cdr3_aa: CASSPGTGMNTEAFF

cdr3_length: 14
j_call: TRBJ1-2
clone_size: once
v_call: TRBV5-6
d_call: -
cdr3_nt: TGTGCCAGCAGCTTTTGGGCGGTCAACTATGGCTACACCTTC
cdr3_aa: CASSFWAVNYGYTF

cdr3_length: 16
j_call: TRBJ2-2
clone_size: once
v_call: TRBV10-3
d_call: TRBD2
cdr3_nt: TGTGCCATCAGTTCAGCGGGGGGAACGAACACCGGGGAGCTGTTTTTT
cdr3_aa: CAISSAGGTNTGELFF

cdr3_length: 13
j_call: TRBJ1-2
clone_size: -
v_call: TRBV7-9
d_call: -
cdr3_nt: TGTGCCAGCACCGGACGGACGAACTATGGCTACACCTTC
cdr3_aa: CASTGRTNYGYTF

cdr3_length: 17
j_call: TRBJ2-7
clone_size: -
v_call: TRBV28
d_call: TRBD2
cdr3_nt: TGTGCCAGCAGTTCGACCCCCGGGCGGGGGGACCCCTACGAGCAGTACTTC
cdr3_aa: CASSSTPGRGDPYEQYF

cdr3_length: 16
j_call: TRBJ2-2
clone_size: -
v_call: TRBV7-3
d_call: TRBD2
cdr3_nt: TGTGCCAGCAGCTTAGGCGGGAGGGCCGGCACCGGGGAGCTGTTTTTT
cdr3_aa: CASSLGGRAGTGELFF

cdr3_length: 16
j_call: TRBJ2-5
clone_size: -
v_call: TRBV5-6
d_call: TRBD1
cdr3_nt: TGTGCCAGCAGCTCCCAGTCCGGGACAGGGGAAGAGACCCAGTACTTC
cdr3_aa: CASSSQSGTGEETQYF

cdr3_length: 14
j_call: TRBJ2-3
clone_size: -
v_call: TRBV4-1
d_call: -
cdr3_nt: TGCGCCAGCAGTTACGGAGGCGGCACAGATACGCAGTATTTT
cdr3_aa: CASSYGGGTDTQYF

cdr3_length: 16
j_call: TRBJ1-5
clone_size: -
v_call: TRBV5-3
d_call: -
cdr3_nt: TGTGCCAGAAGCTTGGGGGAGGCAACGAGCAATCAGCCCCAGCATTTT
cdr3_aa: CARSLGEATSNQPQHF

cdr3_length: 14
j_call: TRBJ1-6
clone_size: once
v_call: TRBV5-6
d_call: -
cdr3_nt: TGTGCCAGCAGCTCGGGACAACGTTATTCACCCCTCCACTTT
cdr3_aa: CASSSGQRYSPLHF

cdr3_length: 15
j_call: TRBJ2-6
clone_size: -
v_call: TRBV2
d_call: -
cdr3_nt: TGTGCCAGCAGGAGAACAGGTATAGGGGCCAACGTCCTGACTTTC
cdr3_aa: CASRRTGIGANVLTF

cdr3_length: 12
j_call: TRBJ1-2
clone_size: -
v_call: TRBV5-6
d_call: -
cdr3_nt: TGTGCCAGCAGCCTTCGGTCCTATGGCTACACCTTC
cdr3_aa: CASSLRSYGYTF

cdr3_length: 13
j_call: TRBJ1-2
clone_size: -
v_call: TRBV2
d_call: TRBD1
cdr3_nt: TGTGCCAGCAGTGCCGGGACAGGGCTTGGCTACACCTTC
cdr3_aa: CASSAGTGLGYTF

cdr3_length: 13
j_call: TRBJ2-5
clone_size: -
v_call: TRBV19
d_call: TRBD2
cdr3_nt: TGTGCCAGTAGTATGCGGGGGAAAGAGACCCAGTACTTC
cdr3_aa: CASSMRGKETQYF

cdr3_length: 13
j_call: TRBJ1-2
clone_size: -
v_call: TRBV6-1
d_call: -
cdr3_nt: TGTGCCAGCAGTCTGGACGGAGACTATGGCTACACCTTC
cdr3_aa: CASSLDGDYGYTF

cdr3_length: 14
j_call: TRBJ1-2
clone_size: -
v_call: TRBV5-8
d_call: -
cdr3_nt: TGTGCCAGCAGCCCACGGGACCTGCGGCAGCCCTACACCTTC
cdr3_aa: CASSPRDLRQPYTF

cdr3_length: 15
j_call: TRBJ1-5
clone_size: -
v_call: TRBV15
d_call: TRBD1
cdr3_nt: TGTGCCACCAGCGGGGACAGGGACGGCAATCAGCCCCAGCATTTT
cdr3_aa: CATSGDRDGNQPQHF

cdr3_length: 14
j_call: TRBJ1-1
clone_size: once
v_call: TRBV10-3
d_call: -
cdr3_nt: TGTGCCATCAGTGCGAATCCCACCCACCTTGAAGCTTTCTTT
cdr3_aa: CAISANPTHLEAFF

cdr3_length: 17
j_call: TRBJ2-3
clone_size: once
v_call: TRBV28
d_call: TRBD2
cdr3_nt: TGTGCCAGCAGTTTATGGACTAGCGGGGGGGTCACAGATACGCAGTATTTT
cdr3_aa: CASSLWTSGGVTDTQYF

cdr3_length: 14
j_call: TRBJ1-5
clone_size: -
v_call: TRBV19
d_call: -
cdr3_nt: TGTGCCAGTAGTATAGTGGGGGGCGGGCAGCCCCAGCATTTT
cdr3_aa: CASSIVGGGQPQHF

cdr3_length: 14
j_call: TRBJ1-2
clone_size: -
v_call: TRBV28
d_call: TRBD1
cdr3_nt: TGTGCCAGCAGTATAGGGGGGGACAGGGTAGGCTACACCTTC
cdr3_aa: CASSIGGDRVGYTF

cdr3_length: 13
j_call: TRBJ2-1
clone_size: once
v_call: TRBV10-1
d_call: -
cdr3_nt: TGCGCCAGCAGTCCTACAGGGTACGGTGAGCAGTTCTTC
cdr3_aa: CASSPTGYGEQFF

cdr3_length: 17
j_call: TRBJ2-3
clone_size: -
v_call: TRBV21-1
d_call: -
cdr3_nt: TGTGCCAGCAACCTACTCGGACCCAAAGCTAGCACAGATACGCAGTATTTT
cdr3_aa: CASNLLGPKASTDTQYF

cdr3_length: 14
j_call: TRBJ2-1
clone_size: -
v_call: TRBV27
d_call: TRBD2
cdr3_nt: TGTGCCAGCAACCCGGCTAGCGGGGGGAATGAGCAGTTCTTC
cdr3_aa: CASNPASGGNEQFF

cdr3_length: 17
j_call: TRBJ1-5
clone_size: -
v_call: TRBV19
d_call: -
cdr3_nt: TGTGCCAGTAGTATAGGGCGAGGGGGACCCAGACTTCAGCCCCAGCATTTT
cdr3_aa: CASSIGRGGPRLQPQHF

cdr3_length: 17
j_call: TRBJ2-5
clone_size: -
v_call: TRBV14
d_call: TRBD1
cdr3_nt: TGTGCCAGCAGCCAAGATTTGAACGAGGGGGCGCAGGAGACCCAGTACTTC
cdr3_aa: CASSQDLNEGAQETQYF

cdr3_length: 16
j_call: TRBJ1-2
clone_size: -
v_call: TRBV12-2
d_call: -
cdr3_nt: TGTGCAAGTCGCTCCCCCCGTCTCAATTCCAAGCATGGCTACACCTTC
cdr3_aa: CASRSPRLNSKHGYTF